This TCR beta chain was retrieved from a study of CD8 T cells in Susac syndrome. Study-wide results and caveats: The authors acknowledged that the study's TCR sequencing and HLA analysis involved relatively few individuals.

Sequencing targeted TCR beta in T cells from blood (CD8+ and CD4+). The multiple sclerosis control group comprised treatment-naive patients with stable or active relapsing-remitting disease. Remarks on this clonotype: Its specificity is not known.

RNA, at 0.5 to 1 ug, was reverse transcribed with random hexamers. Amplification of TCR beta CDR3 was carried out by immunoSEQ multiplex PCR, which covered 54 Vbeta and 13 Jbeta segments. Via MiXCR, TCRdb re-called the immunoSEQ multiplex PCR reads, giving one row per CDR3 protein. This repertoire shows 120,000 to 150,000 distinct CDR3 sequences, approximately 95% found once; its top ten account for around 0.12%. Sequenced material: CD4+ T cells from PBMCs. The clonotype was recovered from a human donor with multiple sclerosis.

The CDR3 DNA reads as TGTGCCAGCAGTTCACCAAGCTGGGAGCAGTACTTC. Its protein is CASSSPSWEQYF. This sequence joins TRBV6-2 or TRBV6-3 and TRBJ2-7; D unresolved. The germline V gene encodes CDR1 MNHEY and CDR2 SVGEGT. Trimming pared 4 bases from V and 7 bases from J, leaving 11 bases between. The CDR3 is 12 amino acids.